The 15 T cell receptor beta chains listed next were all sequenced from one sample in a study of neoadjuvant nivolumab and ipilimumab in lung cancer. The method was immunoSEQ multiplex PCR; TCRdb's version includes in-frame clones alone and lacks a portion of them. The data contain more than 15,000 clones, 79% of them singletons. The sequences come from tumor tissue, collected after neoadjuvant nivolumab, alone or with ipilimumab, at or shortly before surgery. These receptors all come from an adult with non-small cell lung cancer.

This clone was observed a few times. The CDR3 bases are TGTGCCATCAGTCGACTAGCGGGGGGCAACTACGAGCAGTACTTC. It codes for CAISRLAGGNYEQYF. The V gene is TRBV10-3, the J gene TRBJ2-7; TRBD2 matches at 13 bases. V gave up 5 bases and J gave up 3 bases; unmatched junction bases: 4. CDR1 is ENHRY and CDR2 is SYGVKD in the germline V gene. The CDR3 is made up of 15 amino acids.

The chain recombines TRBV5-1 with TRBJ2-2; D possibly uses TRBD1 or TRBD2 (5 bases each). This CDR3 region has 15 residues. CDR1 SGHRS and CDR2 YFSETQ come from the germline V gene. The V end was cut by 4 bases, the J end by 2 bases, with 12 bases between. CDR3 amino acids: CASSNSGTNTGELFF. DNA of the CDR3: TGCGCCAGCAGCAATTCAGGGACCAACACCGGGGAGCTGTTTTTT.

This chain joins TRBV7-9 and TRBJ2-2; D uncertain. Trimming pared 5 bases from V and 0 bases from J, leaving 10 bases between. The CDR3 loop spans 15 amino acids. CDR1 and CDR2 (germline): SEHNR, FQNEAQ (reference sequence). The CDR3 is CASSGRTTNTGELFF. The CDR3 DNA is TGTGCCAGCAGCGGCAGAACAACGAACACCGGGGAGCTGTTTTTT.

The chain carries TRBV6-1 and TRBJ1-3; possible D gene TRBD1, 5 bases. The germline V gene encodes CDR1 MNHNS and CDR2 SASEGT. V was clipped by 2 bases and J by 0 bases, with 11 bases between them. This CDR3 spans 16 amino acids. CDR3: CASSENRRISGNTIYF. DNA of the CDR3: TGTGCCAGCAGTGAAAACAGGCGGATCTCTGGAAACACCATATATTTT.

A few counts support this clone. CDR3 sequence: CASRPPGTGLNTEAFF. CDR3 DNA: TGTGCCAGCAGACCCCCGGGGACAGGGCTGAACACTGAAGCTTTCTTT. V and J are TRBV7-9 and TRBJ1-1; TRBD1 agrees at 9 bases. The CDR3 runs 16 residues. CDR1 and CDR2 (germline): SEHNR, FQNEAQ (reference sequence). Trimming removed 6 bases from V and 0 bases from J; junction bases left unmatched: 8.

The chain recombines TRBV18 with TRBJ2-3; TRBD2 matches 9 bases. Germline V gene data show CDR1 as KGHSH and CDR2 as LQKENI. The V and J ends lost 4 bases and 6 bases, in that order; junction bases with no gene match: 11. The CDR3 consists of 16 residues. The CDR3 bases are TGTGCCAGCTCACTCCGGACTAGCGCGGCGGGGGATACGCAGTATTTT. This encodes CASSLRTSAAGDTQYF.

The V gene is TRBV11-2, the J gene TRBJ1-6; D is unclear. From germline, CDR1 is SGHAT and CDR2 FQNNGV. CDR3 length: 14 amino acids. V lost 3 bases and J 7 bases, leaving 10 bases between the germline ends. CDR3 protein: CASSLSSDNSPLHF. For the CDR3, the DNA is TGTGCCAGCAGCTTGTCATCGGACAATTCACCCCTCCACTTT.

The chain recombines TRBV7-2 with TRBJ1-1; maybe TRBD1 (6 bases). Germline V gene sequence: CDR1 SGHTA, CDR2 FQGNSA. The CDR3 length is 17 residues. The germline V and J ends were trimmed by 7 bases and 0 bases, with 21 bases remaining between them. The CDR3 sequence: CASILDGGRGMNTEAFF. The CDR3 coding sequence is TGTGCCAGCATCCTTGATGGGGGGAGGGGGATGAACACTGAAGCTTTCTTT.

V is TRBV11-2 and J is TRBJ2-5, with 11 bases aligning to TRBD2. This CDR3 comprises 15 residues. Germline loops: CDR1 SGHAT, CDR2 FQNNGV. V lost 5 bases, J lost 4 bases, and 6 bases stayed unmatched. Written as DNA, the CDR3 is TGTGCCAGCAGCCTTAGCGGGGGGGCCCCAGAGACCCAGTACTTC. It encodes CASSLSGGAPETQYF.

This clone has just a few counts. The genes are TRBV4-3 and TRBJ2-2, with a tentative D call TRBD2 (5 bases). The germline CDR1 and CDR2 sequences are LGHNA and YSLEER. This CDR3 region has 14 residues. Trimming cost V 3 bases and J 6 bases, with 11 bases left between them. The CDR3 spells CASSQDSLSGELFF. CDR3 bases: TGCGCCAGCAGCCAGGACTCGCTCTCCGGGGAGCTGTTTTTT.

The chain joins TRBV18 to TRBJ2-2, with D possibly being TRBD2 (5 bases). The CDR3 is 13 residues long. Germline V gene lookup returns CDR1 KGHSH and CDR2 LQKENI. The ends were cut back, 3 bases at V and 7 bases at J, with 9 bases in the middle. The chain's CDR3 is CASSPRTGGELFF. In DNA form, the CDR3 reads TGTGCCAGCTCACCTCGGACTGGCGGGGAGCTGTTTTTT.

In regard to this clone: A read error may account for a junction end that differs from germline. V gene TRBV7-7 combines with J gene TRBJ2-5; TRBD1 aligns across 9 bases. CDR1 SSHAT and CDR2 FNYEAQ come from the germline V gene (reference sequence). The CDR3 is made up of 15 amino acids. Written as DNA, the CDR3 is TGTGCTAGCAGCGCAACCGGGACAGGGACTGAGACCCAGTACTTC. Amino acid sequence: CASSATGTGTETQYF.

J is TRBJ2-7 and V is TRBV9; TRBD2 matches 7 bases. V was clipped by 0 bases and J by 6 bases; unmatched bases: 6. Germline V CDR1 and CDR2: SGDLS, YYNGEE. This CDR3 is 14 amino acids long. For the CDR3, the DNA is TGTGCCAGCAGCGTAGCGGGAGGCGGCGCCGAGCAGTACTTC. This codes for CASSVAGGGAEQYF. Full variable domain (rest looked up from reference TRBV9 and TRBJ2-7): DSGVTQTPKHLITATGQRVTLRCSPRSGDLSVYWYQQSLDQGLQFLIQYYNGEERAKGNILERFSAQQFPDLHSELNLSSLELGDSALYFCASSVAGGGAEQYFGPGTRLTVT.

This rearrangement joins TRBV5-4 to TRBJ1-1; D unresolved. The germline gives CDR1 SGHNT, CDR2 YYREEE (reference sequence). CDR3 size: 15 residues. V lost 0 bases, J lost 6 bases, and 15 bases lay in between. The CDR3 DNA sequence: TGTGCCAGCAGCTTGGTGGCGGTCCCACTCTCTGAAGCTTTCTTT. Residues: CASSLVAVPLSEAFF.

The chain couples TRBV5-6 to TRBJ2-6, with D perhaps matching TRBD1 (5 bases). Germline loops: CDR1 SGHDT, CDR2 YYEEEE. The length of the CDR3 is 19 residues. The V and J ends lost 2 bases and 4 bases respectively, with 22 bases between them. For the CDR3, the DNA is TGTGCCAGCAGCTTAACCCAGGGCCTCCTAATGGGGGGGGCCAACGTCCTGACTTTC. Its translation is CASSLTQGLLMGGANVLTF.